A selection of T cell receptor beta chains follows, all from one sample in a study of PD-L1 blockade in urothelial cancer. TCRdb's table, derived via immunoSEQ multiplex PCR, lists solely in-frame clones and lacks some. The sample yields some 100,000 clones, around 89% seen once. The sequencing used PBMCs, collected around atezolizumab (anti-PD-L1) treatment. These receptors were collected from a woman of 80 years or more with urothelial cancer. The CDR3 runs from the conserved cysteine through the conserved F or W. The D gene is left open where the match is weak. For some rows the clone size is stated as once, few or many, or as a class when expanded; others skip it.

>NA|TRBJ2-7|NA|TRBV15
TGTGCCACCAGCAGAGATCAAGGCGGCTCCTACGAGCAGTACTTC
CATSRDQGGSYEQYF
>TRBD1|TRBJ2-6|NA|TRBV19
TGTGCCAGTAGGAGGGACAGACACTCTGGGGCCAACGTCCTGACTTTC
CASRRDRHSGANVLTF
>NA|TRBJ1-1|NA|TRBV18
TGTGCCAGCTCACCGGCACAGGGCGGCACTGAAGCTTTCTTT
CASSPAQGGTEAFF
>TRBD1|TRBJ2-7|NA|TRBV5-6
TGTGCCAGCAGCCCCCTCGGGACAGGATCCTACGAGCAGTACTTC
CASSPLGTGSYEQYF
>TRBD1|TRBJ1-5|once|TRBV5-1
TGCGCCAGCAGCTTACAGGGACAGGAGCCCCAGCATTTT
CASSLQGQEPQHF
>TRBD2|TRBJ2-4|NA|TRBV4-1
TGCGCCAGCAGCCCCTTGACTAGCGGGCCCGAAAACATTCAGTACTTC
CASSPLTSGPENIQYF
>TRBD2|TRBJ2-3|medium-sized|TRBV10-1
TGCGCCAGCAGTGGGGGACTAGCGGGGGAGGACAGCACAGATACGCAGTATTTT
CASSGGLAGEDSTDTQYF
>TRBD2|TRBJ2-1|NA|TRBV7-2
TGTGCCAGCAGCTTCCTAGCGGGAGCGGCCTACAATGAGCAGTTCTTC
CASSFLAGAAYNEQFF
>TRBD1|TRBJ2-1|NA|TRBV5-1
TGCGCCAGCAGCTTGGTGACAGGGAGTGTCCATGAGCAGTTCTTC
CASSLVTGSVHEQFF
>NA|TRBJ2-7|NA|TRBV7-9
TGTGCCAGCAGCGGCGGTAAGGGCGGGACCTCCTACGAGCAGTACTTC
CASSGGKGGTSYEQYF
>TRBD2|TRBJ2-1|NA|TRBV19
TGTGCCAGTAGTGCGCCCTTTAGCGGGAGAGGCGGCAATGAGCAGTTCTTC
CASSAPFSGRGGNEQFF
>TRBD1|TRBJ1-2|NA|TRBV27
TGTGCCAGCAGTGCACCCGGACAGGGGGTTGGCTACACCTTC
CASSAPGQGVGYTF
>TRBD2|TRBJ2-3|NA|TRBV7-2
TGTGCCAGCAGCTTATTTCCTAGCGGGGGGGATTTCACAGATACGCAGTATTTT
CASSLFPSGGDFTDTQYF
>NA|TRBJ1-2|NA|TRBV2
TGTGCCAGCAGGGTCGGGGGAACCTATGGCTACACTTTC
CASRVGGTYGYTF
>TRBD1|TRBJ1-5|NA|TRBV19
TGTGCCAGTAGTATCAGGGGGCACAATCAGCCCCAGCATTTT
CASSIRGHNQPQHF
>NA|TRBJ2-3|NA|TRBV28
TGTGCCAGCAGTTCCGGGGGAAGCACAGATACGCAGTATTTT
CASSSGGSTDTQYF
>TRBD1|TRBJ1-1|NA|TRBV4-1
TGCGCCAGCAGCCAAGATTACAGGACAGGGGGTCTGTTGGGCACTGAAGCTTTCTTT
CASSQDYRTGGLLGTEAFF
>TRBD1|TRBJ1-1|NA|TRBV15
TGTGCCACCAGCAGAAGACAGGGGGCGAGTACTGAAGCTTTCTTT
CATSRRQGASTEAFF
>TRBD2|TRBJ2-1|NA|TRBV10-1
TGCGCCAGCAGTGAGGCTAGCGGGAGCACTGAGCAGTTCTTC
CASSEASGSTEQFF
>NA|TRBJ1-3|NA|TRBV19
TGTGCCAGTAGTACCCCGGACAGTGGAAACACCATATATTTT
CASSTPDSGNTIYF
>NA|TRBJ2-1|NA|TRBV29-1
TGCAGCGGGATGAAATGGCGGGCTCGCTCCTACAATGAGCAGTTCTTC
CSGMKWRARSYNEQFF
>TRBD2|TRBJ2-7|NA|TRBV4-1
TGCGCCAGCAGCCAGCGGCGGGAGCCTTCCTACGAGCAGTACTTC
CASSQRREPSYEQYF
>NA|TRBJ1-1|NA|TRBV15
TGTGCCACCAGCAGAGCAGGCAGCCGTAACACTGAAGCTTTCTTT
CATSRAGSRNTEAFF
>NA|TRBJ2-3|NA|TRBV11-2
TGTGCCAGCAGCCAGGGGTTTGGGACAGATACGCAGTATTTT
CASSQGFGTDTQYF
>NA|TRBJ2-1|NA|TRBV4-1
TGCGCCAGCAGCCTCCGACGGAGCTCTCCGGACAATGAGCAGTTCTTC
CASSLRRSSPDNEQFF
>TRBD1|TRBJ1-1|NA|TRBV6-1
TGTGCCAGCAGTGAAGCGGACAGGCGGAACACTGAAGCTTTCTTT
CASSEADRRNTEAFF
>TRBD2|TRBJ2-7|few|TRBV29-1
TGCAGCGTTGTGTTTGGGACTAGCGGGAGCTTCTACGAGCAGTACTTC
CSVVFGTSGSFYEQYF
>TRBD1|TRBJ1-5|NA|TRBV15
TGTGCCACCAGCAGAGATCCACGAGGGGGCGGGATGGGCAATCAGCCCCAGCATTTT
CATSRDPRGGGMGNQPQHF
>NA|TRBJ2-1|NA|TRBV28
TGTGCCAGCAGTTTCATGAAGGGGCGGGGTGAGCAGTTCTTC
CASSFMKGRGEQFF
>NA|TRBJ1-1|NA|TRBV19
TGTGCCAGTAGTGGTAGAACAGGCGGCATTTGGAACACTGAAGCTTTCTTT
CASSGRTGGIWNTEAFF
>NA|TRBJ1-1|NA|TRBV4-1
TGCGCCAGCAGCAATGCCCAGGGCACTGAAGCTTTCTTT
CASSNAQGTEAFF
>NA|TRBJ2-2|NA|TRBV4-2
TGTGCCAGCAGCCAAGGAGGGTACGGGGAGCTGTTTTTT
CASSQGGYGELFF
>NA|TRBJ1-2|NA|TRBV28
TGTGCCAGCCTTCCCAGATCGGGGGGCACAAGTGGCTACACCTTC
CASLPRSGGTSGYTF
>NA|TRBJ1-5|NA|TRBV2
TGTGCCAGCAGTACACAGGGACGCAATCAGCCCCAGCATTTT
CASSTQGRNQPQHF
>TRBD1|TRBJ2-1|NA|TRBV5-8
TGTGCCAGCAGCTCACTCGCCCCAGTGACAGGGCGCAATGAGCAGTTCTTC
CASSSLAPVTGRNEQFF
>TRBD1|TRBJ2-7|NA|TRBV5-5
TGTGCCAGCAGTTCGGCCGTGGGACAGGGGGTTTACGAGCAGTACTTC
CASSSAVGQGVYEQYF
>TRBD1|TRBJ1-4|NA|TRBV5-6
TGTGCCAGCAGCTCGAGCCAACAGGGGGCTGGGGAAAAACTGTTTTTT
CASSSSQQGAGEKLFF
>TRBD1|TRBJ2-5|NA|TRBV9
TGTGCCAGCAGCGTAGGTCAGGGGGAGGAGACCCAGTACTTC
CASSVGQGEETQYF
>TRBD2|TRBJ2-5|NA|TRBV28
TGTGCCAGCAGACCCCATTCCGGGACTAGCGGGAGTGAGACCCAGTACTTC
CASRPHSGTSGSETQYF
>TRBD1|TRBJ1-1|once|TRBV5-1
TGCGCCAGCACTAAAAAGACAGGGGAAGGCGCTGAAGCTTTCTTT
CASTKKTGEGAEAFF
>NA|TRBJ2-7|NA|TRBV19
TGTGCCAGTAGTATGGGGAGAGACTACGAGCAGTACTTC
CASSMGRDYEQYF
>TRBD1|TRBJ2-2|NA|TRBV9
TGTGCCAGCAGCGTCCGAAGACAGGGTTGGACCGGGGAGCTGTTTTTT
CASSVRRQGWTGELFF
>NA|TRBJ2-2|few|TRBV30
TGTGCCTGGAGTAGCGCTCGCACCGGGGAGCTGTTTTTT
CAWSSARTGELFF
>TRBD1|TRBJ1-1|once|TRBV11-2
TGTGCCAGCAGCTTAGGGGTCGGGACAGGGAGCCACACTGAAGCTTTCTTT
CASSLGVGTGSHTEAFF
>NA|TRBJ1-1|NA|TRBV4-2
TGTGCCAGCAGCCAAGTTTGGCAGAACACTGAAGCTTTCTTT
CASSQVWQNTEAFF
>TRBD1|TRBJ1-2|NA|TRBV6-1
TGTGCCAGCAGCCCGGACAGGGGCTATGGCTACACCTTC
CASSPDRGYGYTF
>TRBD1|TRBJ1-2|few|TRBV28
TGTGCCAGCAGTTTTCCAACAGGGGGCGCCTATGGCTACACCTTC
CASSFPTGGAYGYTF
>TRBD1|TRBJ2-1|NA|TRBV30
TGTGCCTGGCGGGGACAGGGGGACATCAATGAGCAGTTCTTC
CAWRGQGDINEQFF
>NA|TRBJ1-2|NA|TRBV5-6
TGTGCCAGCAGGTCACAGGGTGACTACGGCTACACCTTC
CASRSQGDYGYTF
>TRBD1|TRBJ2-3|NA|TRBV7-9
TGTGCCAGCAGCTTAGGTAGGGGACCCGGGACAGGGCACCGCCATACGCAGTATTTT
CASSLGRGPGTGHRHTQYF
>TRBD1|TRBJ1-2|NA|TRBV7-9
TGTGCCAGCATACCCTCAGGGGGTTCTAACTATGGCTACACCTTC
CASIPSGGSNYGYTF
>TRBD2|TRBJ2-7|NA|TRBV28
TGTGCCAGCAGCTCCATACTAGCGGGCCTTACCTACGAGCAGTACTTC
CASSSILAGLTYEQYF
>TRBD1|TRBJ1-2|NA|TRBV27
TGTGCCAGCAGTCCGGGACAGGGACTTAACTATGGCTACACCTTC
CASSPGQGLNYGYTF
>TRBD1|TRBJ1-1|NA|TRBV30
TGTGCCTGGCGGCAACAGGGGGCAAACACTGAAGCTTTCTTT
CAWRQQGANTEAFF
>TRBD2|TRBJ2-1|NA|TRBV14
TGTGCCAGCAGCCAAGGTGCTAGCGGGGGATCCTACAATGAGCAGTTCTTC
CASSQGASGGSYNEQFF